One and the same sample provided the 26 T cell receptor beta chains below, sequenced in a study of Ad26.COV2.S vaccination and SARS-CoV-2 variants. Treatment in this sample: about 20 received Ad26.COV2.S at low or high dose, single or two shots; 5 received placebo; per-sample allocation not given. All samples were drawn on day 63, counting from the first vaccine or placebo injection. TCRdb's copy holds only in-frame clones and misses some; the assay was immunoSEQ multiplex PCR. The sample carries about 680,000 clones, around 89% recorded once. This specimen consisted of peripheral blood, obtained in a trial of Ad26.COV2.S vaccine versus placebo. All receptors come from a person aged 18-60 years who received the Ad26.COV2.S COVID-19 vaccine or a placebo.

V is TRBV25-1 and J is TRBJ2-3, with 8 bases matching TRBD2. The ends lost 5 bases at V and 5 bases at J; junction bases unmatched: 12. Per the germline V gene, CDR1 is MGHDK and CDR2 is SYGVNS. This CDR3 spans 16 amino acids. The CDR3 DNA sequence: TGTGCCAGCAGTACCGGGGGTAGCGGGATACAAGATACGCAGTATTTT. It codes for CASSTGGSGIQDTQYF.

This rearrangement joins TRBV6-5 to TRBJ2-7; D gene unclear. V gave up 0 bases and J gave up 3 bases, with 12 bases separating them. CDR3 length: 15 amino acids. Germline-derived CDR1 and CDR2 are MNHEY and SVGAGI. In nucleotides, the CDR3 is TGTGCCAGCAGTTACTCGGCCGGGCACGGCTACGAGCAGTACTTC. It is translated as CASSYSAGHGYEQYF.

CDR3 in DNA: TGCGCCAGCAGCCAAGTGGCCGGCCGGACAGGGGGAGACGAGCAGTACTTC. Its protein product is CASSQVAGRTGGDEQYF. This sequence joins TRBV4-1 and TRBJ2-7; 10 positions match TRBD1. This CDR3 is built from 17 residues. Germline V gene sequence: CDR1 MGHRA, CDR2 YSYEKL. J was trimmed by 5 bases and V by 1 base; bases with no gene match: 11.

This chain joins TRBV6-5 and TRBJ2-1; 7 positions agree with TRBD1. V was clipped by 6 bases and J by 0 bases; unmatched bases: 5. The CDR3 length is 15 residues. Per the germline V gene, CDR1 is MNHEY and CDR2 is SVGAGI. The CDR3 sequence: CASRMGQSSYNEQFF. The CDR3 nucleotides are TGTGCCAGCAGGATGGGACAGAGCTCCTACAATGAGCAGTTCTTC.

The V and J genes are TRBV19 and TRBJ1-5; 8 bases map to TRBD1. CDR1 and CDR2 (germline): LNHDA, SQIVND (reference sequence). V was clipped by 5 bases and J by 2 bases; unmatched bases: 8. The CDR3 totals 16 residues. CDR3 amino acids: CASSAYGQGRNQPQHF. CDR3 nucleotides: TGTGCCAGTAGTGCCTACGGACAGGGCCGCAATCAGCCCCAGCATTTT.

The rearrangement joins TRBV6-2 or TRBV6-3 to TRBJ1-2; D gene uncertain. The CDR3 runs to 11 residues. The germline gives CDR1 MNHEY, CDR2 SVGEGT. Trimming removed 4 bases from V and 5 bases from J, with 5 bases in between. In nucleotides, the CDR3 is TGTGCCAGCAGTTGGAGTTATGGCTACACCTTC. This sequence encodes CASSWSYGYTF.

V and J are TRBV9 and TRBJ2-5; tentative D call: TRBD2 (5 bases). Per germline, CDR1 SGDLS and CDR2 YYNGEE. CDR3 length: 18 residues. Trimming pared 0 bases from V and 5 bases from J, leaving 23 bases between. The CDR3 sequence: CASSVAPGERGALETQYF. In DNA form, the CDR3 reads TGTGCCAGCAGCGTAGCGCCCGGGGAGCGCGGAGCCCTGGAGACCCAGTACTTC.

Comment on this clone: The sample carries other DNA sequences with the same CDR3. The chain carries TRBV12-3 or TRBV12-4 and TRBJ2-7; the D gene is possibly TRBD2 (5 bases). CDR3 length equals 13 residues. V lost 8 bases and J 2 bases, leaving 13 bases between the germline ends. The CDR3 bases are TGTGCCAGCTCACTCGGGGTCCCCTACGAGCAGTACTTC. As protein: CASSLGVPYEQYF.

This chain uses TRBV3-1 (or the pseudogene TRBV3-2) with TRBJ1-2; no clear D gene. The CDR3 loop spans 13 amino acids. V was trimmed by 0 bases and J by 10 bases, leaving 12 bases between them. The germline V gene has CDR1 LGHDT and CDR2 YNNKEL (reference sequence). This CDR3 reads CASSQEGHEDYTF. CDR3 in DNA: TGTGCCAGCAGCCAAGAAGGTCACGAGGACTACACCTTC.

The rearrangement joins TRBV24-1 to TRBJ2-1; TRBD2 agrees at 11 bases. V lost 2 bases to trimming and J lost 4 bases; unmatched junction nucleotides: 6. Per the germline V gene, CDR1 is KGHDR and CDR2 is SFDVKD. The CDR3 is made up of 17 amino acids. DNA for the CDR3: TGTGCCACCAGTGATTCTACTACTAGCGGGAGATACAATGAGCAGTTCTTC. Translating it yields CATSDSTTSGRYNEQFF.

J is TRBJ1-3 and V is TRBV11-2; D remains ambiguous. The V gene lost 1 base and the J gene lost 2 bases, with 15 bases spanning the gap. Germline loops: CDR1 SGHAT, CDR2 FQNNGV. There are 17 residues in the CDR3. The CDR3 DNA follows: TGTGCCAGCAGCTTAGCTCTACTCGGGTCCCCTGGAAACACCATATATTTT. As protein: CASSLALLGSPGNTIYF.

The rearrangement links TRBV4-1 to TRBJ1-2; TRBD1 might be the D (5 bases). This CDR3 comprises 16 residues. The germline CDR1 and CDR2 sequences are MGHRA and YSYEKL. The V end lost 1 base, the J end lost 4 bases, and 16 bases lay between the germline ends. CDR3: CASSQAHVGQGYGYTF. CDR3 DNA sequence: TGCGCCAGCAGCCAAGCCCATGTAGGGCAGGGCTATGGCTACACCTTC.

V gene TRBV6-5 combines with J gene TRBJ1-6, with D unresolved. Between the trimmed V and J ends, which lost 1 base and 3 bases, there was a span of 7 bases. The CDR3 spans 15 residues. CDR1 and CDR2 from the germline V gene are MNHEY and SVGAGI. DNA of the CDR3: TGTGCCAGCAGTTACTGGGCAGTCTATAATTCACCCCTCCACTTT. Translated, it gives CASSYWAVYNSPLHF.

The chain combines TRBV7-4 with TRBJ2-1; TRBD2 agrees at 7 bases. Germline V lookup: CDR1 SGHVT, CDR2 SQSDAQ. The CDR3 spans 16 residues. The V segment lost 5 bases and the J segment 1 base; nucleotides outside the gene matches: 8. Here the CDR3 DNA reads TGTGCCAGCAGCCAAATTCTAGCGGCTTCCTACAATGAGCAGTTCTTC. Encoded protein: CASSQILAASYNEQFF.

The rearrangement links TRBV6-5 to TRBJ1-1; 7 nucleotides line up with TRBD1. Germline V gene lookup returns CDR1 MNHEY and CDR2 SVGAGI. CDR3 length equals 13 residues. The junction had 5 bases not matched to a gene; V was cut back by 6 bases and J by 4 bases. The CDR3 loop reads CASSFRGGTEAFF. CDR3 sequence (DNA): TGTGCCAGCAGCTTCAGGGGGGGCACTGAAGCTTTCTTT.

CDR3 loop: CASSLRTSSSYNEQFF. As DNA, the CDR3 is TGTGCCAGCAGCTTACGGACTAGCAGCTCCTACAATGAGCAGTTCTTC. The chain joins TRBV11-3 to TRBJ2-1; the match to TRBD2 covers 8 bases. Germline CDR1 reads SGHNT; CDR2 reads YENEEA. V dropped 2 bases and J dropped 0; count of bases not matched to a gene: 3. CDR3 size: 16 residues. The full variable domain, with the rest looked up from reference TRBV11-3 and TRBJ2-1, is EAGVVQSPRYKIIEKKQPVAFWCNPISGHNTLYWYLQNLGQGPELLIRYENEEAVDDSQLPKDRFSAERLKGVDSTLKIQPAELGDSAVYLCASSLRTSSSYNEQFFGPGTRLTVL.

About this clone itself: This specimen includes other DNA sequences encoding the same CDR3. The chain combines TRBV30 with TRBJ2-2; D is undetermined. The CDR3 loop spans 13 amino acids. The germline gives CDR1 GTSNPN, CDR2 SVGIG (reference sequence). V lost 3 bases and J 0 bases, leaving 5 bases between the germline ends. CDR3 in amino acids: CAWRLTNTGELFF. The CDR3 bases are TGTGCCTGGAGGTTAACGAACACCGGGGAGCTGTTTTTT.

This clone was found once. V is TRBV24-1 and J is TRBJ2-7; no definite D call. This CDR3 comprises 13 residues. Trimming took off 6 bases at V and 3 bases at J, with 11 bases between the two ends. Germline V CDR1 and CDR2: KGHDR, SFDVKD. The CDR3 spells CATSSSRDYEQYF. DNA for the CDR3: TGTGCCACCAGTAGTAGCAGAGACTACGAGCAGTACTTC.

The chain couples TRBV18 to TRBJ1-2; D remains unclear. Germline V gene lookup returns CDR1 KGHSH and CDR2 LQKENI. V gave up 3 bases and J gave up 2 bases, with 7 bases separating them. This CDR3 has 13 amino acids. CDR3 region: CASSPPTNYGYTF. CDR3 bases: TGTGCCAGCTCACCGCCCACGAACTATGGCTACACCTTC.

The V and J genes are TRBV30 and TRBJ1-1; D gene unclear. V lost 3 bases, J lost 1 base, and 9 bases lay in between. This CDR3 is 13 amino acids long. The germline CDR1 and CDR2 sequences are GTSNPN and SVGIG (reference sequence). CDR3 amino acids: CAWRAPGNTEAFF. The DNA of the CDR3 is TGTGCCTGGAGGGCTCCGGGGAACACTGAAGCTTTCTTT.

This CDR3 is CASSAVTWGYTF. In DNA form, the CDR3 reads TGTGCCAGCAGTGCAGTTACTTGGGGCTACACCTTC. The chain couples TRBV12-3 or TRBV12-4 to TRBJ1-2, with unresolved D. Trimming pared 5 bases from V and 8 bases from J, leaving 12 bases between. The CDR3 extends over 12 amino acids.

This chain connects TRBV10-1 to TRBJ2-3, with 10 bases aligning to TRBD1. This CDR3 is 14 amino acids long. The trim removed 6 bases at V and 5 bases at J, leaving 5 bases unmatched. Germline lookup yields CDR1 WNHNN and CDR2 SYGVQD (reference sequence). In DNA, the CDR3 is TGCGCCAGCAGCGACAGGGGGCAGGGAGATACGCAGTATTTT. Protein sequence: CASSDRGQGDTQYF.

V usage is TRBV19 and J usage is TRBJ1-5; D perhaps matches TRBD1 (6 bases). Germline assignment: CDR1 LNHDA and CDR2 SQIVND (reference sequence). Trimming removed 4 bases at V and 0 bases at J, with 13 bases between. This CDR3 comprises 16 residues. The CDR3 region is CASSSVGGYSNQPQHF. The CDR3 region has the DNA TGTGCCAGTAGTAGTGTAGGGGGGTATAGCAATCAGCCCCAGCATTTT.

The chain uses TRBV3-1 (or the pseudogene TRBV3-2) and TRBJ2-1; 8 bases fit TRBD2. Germline CDR1 reads LGHDT; CDR2 reads YNNKEL (reference sequence). Trimming cost V 0 bases and J 5 bases; bases outside gene matches: 9. This CDR3 region has 17 residues. The CDR3, as DNA: TGTGCCAGCAGCCAAGAATCCGCTAGCGGGTCCCACAATGAGCAGTTCTTC. It codes for CASSQESASGSHNEQFF.

This clone was seen just once. The chain is built from TRBV30 and TRBJ2-6; 11 bases are a match to TRBD1. Germline values: CDR1 GTSNPN, CDR2 SVGIG (reference sequence). V was clipped by 2 bases and J by 2 bases; unmatched bases: 8. CDR3 length: 18 amino acids. In DNA, the CDR3 is TGTGCCTGGAGTTCCACGGGGACAGGGGGTCCTGGGGCCAACGTCCTGACTTTC. Its protein product is CAWSSTGTGGPGANVLTF.

V is TRBV5-1 and J is TRBJ2-1, with TRBD2 matching over 8 bases. The CDR3 spans 18 residues. The V and J ends lost 4 bases and 0 bases, in that order; junction bases with no gene match: 12. CDR1 is SGHRS and CDR2 is YFSETQ in the germline V gene. The CDR3 protein is CASSPGRGLGLSYNEQFF. DNA for the CDR3: TGCGCCAGCAGCCCTGGGAGGGGACTAGGCCTCTCCTACAATGAGCAGTTCTTC. The full variable domain, with the rest looked up from reference TRBV5-1 and TRBJ2-1, is KAGVTQTPRYLIKTRGQQVTLSCSPISGHRSVSWYQQTPGQGLQFLFEYFSETQRNKGNFPGRFSGRQFSNSRSEMNVSTLELGDSALYLCASSPGRGLGLSYNEQFFGPGTRLTVL.